This T cell receptor (beta chain) was sequenced in a study of CD8 T cells in ankylosing spondylitis. Germline V gene sequence: CDR1 LNHDA, CDR2 SQIVND (reference sequence). The CDR3 sequence is 15 residues long. The junction had 7 bases not matched to a gene; V was cut back by 7 bases and J by 2 bases. Broader study findings: Earlier authors reported some of these motif variants in reactive arthritis synovial fluid and blood. Characteristic of ankylosing spondylitis blood, it appeared, was a TCR beta motif comprising several highly homologous variants. Disease-linked clones were reportedly significantly enriched in matched ankylosing spondylitis synovial fluid.

MiXCR, applied by TCRdb to the 5' RACE reads, yields one record per CDR3 protein. The table has some 840,000 distinct CDR3 sequences, 10% to 15% seen once. There are a few counts of this clonotype. The antigen remains unidentified. The chain combines TRBV19 with TRBJ2-7; 11 bases are shared with TRBD2. Specimen: blood, either unsorted or a sorted T cell fraction (not recorded which). The source is a male donor with ankylosing spondylitis. The CDR3 DNA is TGTGCCAGTACTAACGTAGCGGGAGGGACCTACGAGCAGTACTTC. It translates to CASTNVAGGTYEQYF.